This T cell receptor beta chain came from a study of T-cell memory formation after mild COVID-19. Study-level points and caveats: Clones contracting over day 15 to 85 were CD4/CD8 balanced, with later expanders leaning CD4+. Among CD4+ contracting clones, most were CM and EM, and CD8+ ones EMRA. Memory sampled before infection contained some responding clones, suggesting cross-reactive memory joined.

There are a few counts of this clonotype. Its specificity is not known. In TCRdb, the 5' RACE reads were re-called with MiXCR into one record per CDR3 protein. The table lists some 450,000 distinct CDR3 sequences, around 19% of them singletons, with 8.4% in the top ten. Input material: PBMCs or a T cell subset sorted from them (not recorded which). This sequence was found in an adult woman who had mild COVID-19 (a few samples of this study predate the infection). Cell type and time point are not known.

CDR3 loop: CASSSDLSGRRSYEQYF. The DNA for the CDR3 is TGTGCCAGCAGTTCGGACCTTAGCGGGAGACGGTCCTACGAGCAGTACTTC. This chain links TRBV12-3 or TRBV12-4 with TRBJ2-7; 9 bases line up with TRBD2. This CDR3 has 17 residues. V shed 4 bases, J shed 1 base, and the junction held 11 bases outside the gene matches.